One T cell receptor beta chain is described in this entry. Profiled with immunoSEQ multiplex PCR; TCRdb holds only in-frame clones, not every one. Of approximately 73,000 clones in the sample, approximately 95% are singletons; the top ten hold 3% to 4%. The sample comes from a study of cytomegalovirus exposure and HLA in healthy donors. The V gene lost 2 bases and the J gene lost 7 bases, with 17 bases spanning the gap. This CDR3 region has 15 residues. Germline CDR1 MGHDK, CDR2 SYGVNS. The TCR was taken from a man younger than 35 in good health and CMV-seronegative. Sequencing was done on a sample of PBMCs. V and J are TRBV25-1 and TRBJ1-2; D is perhaps TRBD1 (6 bases). CDR3 sequence: CASSELSGTKGGYTF. CDR3 DNA: TGTGCCAGCAGTGAACTCTCCGGGACAAAGGGTGGCTACACCTTC.